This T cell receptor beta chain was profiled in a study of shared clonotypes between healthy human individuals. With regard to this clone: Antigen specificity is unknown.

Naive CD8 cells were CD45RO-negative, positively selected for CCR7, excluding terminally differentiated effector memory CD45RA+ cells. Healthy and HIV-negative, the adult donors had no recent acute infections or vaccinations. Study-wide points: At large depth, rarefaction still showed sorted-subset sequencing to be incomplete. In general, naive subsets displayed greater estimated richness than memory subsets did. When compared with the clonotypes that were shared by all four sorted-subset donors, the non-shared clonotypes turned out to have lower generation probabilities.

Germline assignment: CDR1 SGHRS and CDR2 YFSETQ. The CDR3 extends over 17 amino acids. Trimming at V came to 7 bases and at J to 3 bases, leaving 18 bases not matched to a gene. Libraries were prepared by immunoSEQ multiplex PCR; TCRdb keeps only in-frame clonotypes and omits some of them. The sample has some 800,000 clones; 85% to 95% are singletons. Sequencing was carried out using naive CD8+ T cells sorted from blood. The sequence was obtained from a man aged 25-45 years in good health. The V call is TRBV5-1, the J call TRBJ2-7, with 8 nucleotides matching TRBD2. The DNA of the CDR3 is TGCGCCAGCCCCCTCCCCCGTAAAGAGCGGGAGCTCTACGAGCAGTACTTC. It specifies CASPLPRKERELYEQYF.